This T cell receptor (beta chain) was observed in a study of T cells expressing NK-cell markers. As for the study in general: Sequencing covered eight donors, seven HCMV-seropositive and one seronegative. Study conclusions and caveats: Nothing established the HCMV specificity of expanded NKG2C+ T cell clones. Roughly six donors carried dominant NKG2C+ clonotypes that made up about 1.0-7.5% of their CD8+ T cells.

The CDR3 spans 16 residues. Germline loops: CDR1 MNHNS, CDR2 SASEGT. A word on this clonotype: Its antigen is undetermined.

5'RACE template switching built TCR beta cDNA with unique molecular identifiers. TCRdb re-called the 5' RACE reads; every CDR3 protein appears as one record, without DNA. Recorded for this sample: a few hundred thousand distinct CDR3 sequences. This sequence joins TRBV6-1 and TRBJ2-7; no DNA is available, so the TRBD1 call from TCRdb remains unchecked. The sequence derives from a man aged 18-70 years in good health. Source material: blood T cells: a sorted CD56 or NKG2C T cell subset, CD4+ or CD8+ T cells, or bulk PBMC T cells (not recorded which). CDR3 loop: CASTPGGGRRLYEQYF.